The source of this TCR beta chain is a study of T cell responses to AZD1222 COVID-19 vaccine. The assay was immunoSEQ multiplex PCR, and TCRdb's table has in-frame clones only and misses some. The table has 95,000 to 100,000 clones, over 75% seen once. The CDR3 runs 17 residues. Deletions cut 0 bases from V and 1 base from J, with 16 bases between. CDR1 is SGHKS, CDR2 YYEKEE, per germline (reference sequence). About this clone itself: Antigen: not known.

Timing groups of about 4 and about 12 weeks for second doses were pooled. General study points: Spike-wide vaccine-associated CD4 TCRs dominated at 160-218 and 743-854. Vaccination with two AZD1222 doses was followed by a rise in Spike-specific TCR breadth and depth.

The chain links TRBV5-5 to TRBJ2-5; D possibly corresponds to TRBD2 (7 bases). Sample: peripheral blood, taken 28 days after the second AZD1222 dose. The origin of this receptor is an adult who received the AZD1222 COVID-19 vaccine. The CDR3 DNA follows: TGTGCCAGCAGCTTGGTCAGTTCGGGGGGCCTCCAAGAGACCCAGTACTTC. Translation: CASSLVSSGGLQETQYF.